This T cell receptor (beta chain) was sequenced for a study of T-cell memory formation after mild COVID-19. Study-level results: Specificity for SARS-CoV-2 was not confirmed among the second-wave clones peaking on day 37.

A word on this clonotype: Its cognate antigen is unknown.

The length of the CDR3 is 16 residues. Trimming shortened V by 5 bases and J by 4 bases, and 18 bases separated the two germline ends. The germline V gene encodes CDR1 SGHTA and CDR2 FQGNSA. Libraries for TCRalpha and TCRbeta carried sample barcodes and unique molecular identifiers via 5'RACE. One entry per CDR3 protein, called by TCRdb with MiXCR from the 5' RACE reads. The table records 250,000 to 300,000 distinct CDR3 sequences, roughly 15% of them present only once. The source of this sequence is a man between 18 and 29 years old who had mild COVID-19 (a few samples of this study predate the infection). Cell type and time point are not known. Sequenced: PBMCs or a T cell subset sorted from them (not recorded which). The rearrangement links TRBV7-2 to TRBJ2-1; a possible D gene is TRBD1 (7 bases). The CDR3 is CASSGRRGRYYNEQFF. As DNA, the CDR3 is TGTGCCAGCAGCGGGAGGAGGGGGCGATATTACAATGAGCAGTTCTTC.